Below are 23 T cell receptor beta chains sequenced from a single sample in a study of blood T cell repertoires in COVID-19. The protocol was immunoSEQ multiplex PCR, while the TCRdb copy is restricted to in-frame clones and leaves out a portion. This table has a few hundred thousand clones, roughly four fifths appearing once. The specimen was PBMCs or T cells enriched from blood (not recorded which). The receptors derive from a woman aged 45-60 years who had recovered from COVID-19.

The rearrangement joins TRBV18 to TRBJ1-1; D not resolved. V was cut by 6 bases and J by 10 bases, with 15 bases left in between. Germline V lookup: CDR1 KGHSH, CDR2 LQKENI. CDR3 length: 12 amino acids. CDR3 protein: CASSEPAESAFF. In DNA, the CDR3 is TGTGCCAGCTCCGAACCGGCGGAGTCAGCTTTCTTT.

The sample holds one count of this clone. V is TRBV13 and J is TRBJ1-4, with D possibly matching TRBD1 (5 bases). Germline-derived CDR1 and CDR2 are PRHDT and FYEKMQ (reference sequence). This CDR3 comprises 14 residues. V was shortened by 5 bases and J by 5 bases, with 12 bases between the two germline ends. CDR3 sequence (DNA): TGTGCCAGCAGCCAAGACAGTTCGAATGAAAAACTGTTTTTT. Translating it yields CASSQDSSNEKLFF.

This sequence joins TRBV28 and TRBJ1-5, with a weak D call TRBD1 (5 bases). The CDR3 is made up of 17 amino acids. Germline V gene lookup returns CDR1 MDHEN and CDR2 SYDVKM. The V end was cut by 3 bases, the J end by 7 bases, with 22 bases between. The CDR3 DNA reads TGTGCCAGCAGTTTTAGCGCGGGGACCAACCCAGTGCAGCCCCAGCATTTT. This sequence encodes CASSFSAGTNPVQPQHF.

The V gene is TRBV24-1, the J gene TRBJ2-1, with D perhaps TRBD1 (5 bases). Looked up from germline, CDR1 is KGHDR and CDR2 is SFDVKD. This CDR3 is 15 amino acids long. The ends were cut back, 3 bases at V and 8 bases at J, with 16 bases in the middle. The chain's CDR3 is CATSDPTDLRDEQFF. For the CDR3, the DNA is TGTGCCACCAGTGATCCAACGGACCTCAGGGATGAGCAGTTCTTC.

The rearrangement joins TRBV7-2 to TRBJ2-2; TRBD2 matches 13 bases. With V trimmed by 0 bases and J by 0 bases, 4 bases remained unmatched. Germline V lookup: CDR1 SGHTA, CDR2 FQGNSA. This CDR3 is 19 amino acids long. CDR3 sequence (DNA): TGTGCCAGCAGCTTAGCTGCGGGACTAGCGGGAACGAACACCGGGGAGCTGTTTTTT. Amino acids: CASSLAAGLAGTNTGELFF.

The chain is built from TRBV10-3 and TRBJ2-7, with 14 bases matching TRBD2. The V and J ends lost 0 bases and 4 bases, in that order; junction bases with no gene match: 2. The germline CDR1 and CDR2 sequences are ENHRY and SYGVKD. The CDR3 totals 16 residues. The CDR3 bases are TGTGCCATCAGTGAGTCGGGGACTAGCGGGAGATACGAGCAGTACTTC. This gives the protein CAISESGTSGRYEQYF.

The rearrangement links TRBV5-1 to TRBJ1-1, with a possible D match to TRBD1 (5 bases). This CDR3 is 13 amino acids long. Trimming pared 4 bases from V and 4 bases from J, leaving 11 bases between. Germline V gives CDR1 SGHRS, CDR2 YFSETQ. CDR3 residues: CASSQMQGTEAFF. The CDR3 nucleotides are TGCGCCAGCAGCCAGATGCAGGGCACTGAAGCTTTCTTT.

The rearrangement links TRBV5-6 to TRBJ1-1, with 8 positions matching TRBD1. This CDR3 spans 16 amino acids. Germline V CDR1 and CDR2: SGHDT, YYEEEE. Unmatched junction bases numbered 8, after V lost 0 bases and J lost 4 bases. The CDR3 region has the DNA TGTGCCAGCAGCTTGGGGCAGGGGGCTTTGGGCACTGAAGCTTTCTTT. Translated: CASSLGQGALGTEAFF.

This chain connects TRBV19 to TRBJ2-1; D is perhaps TRBD2 (7 bases). Germline V gives CDR1 LNHDA, CDR2 SQIVND (reference sequence). The ends were cut back, 3 bases at V and 7 bases at J, with 25 bases in the middle. This CDR3 is built from 18 residues. In nucleotides, the CDR3 is TGTGCCAGTAGTATCGGAAGAGGGGGGGCGTTGGGCTGGAATGAGCAGTTCTTC. This translates into CASSIGRGGALGWNEQFF.

The J gene is TRBJ1-1, the V gene TRBV18, with D perhaps matching TRBD1 (5 bases). The germline CDR1 and CDR2 sequences are KGHSH and LQKENI. Between the trimmed V and J ends, which lost 2 bases and 0 bases, there was a span of 16 bases. CDR3 length: 17 residues. In DNA form, the CDR3 reads TGTGCCAGCTCACCAGTGGCTCAGGGCTACCTGAACACTGAAGCTTTCTTT. This gives the protein CASSPVAQGYLNTEAFF.

The chain employs TRBV18 and TRBJ1-5; a possible D gene is TRBD1 (5 bases). V gave up 3 bases and J gave up 6 bases, with 15 bases separating them. Germline V CDR1 and CDR2: KGHSH, LQKENI. CDR3 length equals 15 residues. CDR3 in amino acids: CASSPGLGGGQPQHF. CDR3 nucleotide sequence: TGTGCCAGCTCACCTGGCCTCGGGGGGGGTCAGCCCCAGCATTTT.

V usage is TRBV19 and J usage is TRBJ2-3; perhaps TRBD2 as D (5 bases). CDR3 length equals 15 residues. V was trimmed by 1 base and J by 1 base, leaving 9 bases between them. Looked up from germline, CDR1 is LNHDA and CDR2 is SQIVND (reference sequence). The CDR3 nucleotides are TGTGCCAGTAGTATAGGCCTAGCACGCACAGATACGCAGTATTTT. Encoded protein: CASSIGLARTDTQYF.

The chain combines TRBV5-1 with TRBJ2-1, with TRBD1 identical over 7 bases. CDR3 length: 14 amino acids. J was trimmed by 5 bases and V by 4 bases; bases with no gene match: 6. CDR1 SGHRS and CDR2 YFSETQ come from the germline V gene. The CDR3 DNA is TGCGCCAGCAGCCCGACAGGGTTCCACAATGAGCAGTTCTTC. It specifies CASSPTGFHNEQFF. Full variable domain (outside the CDR3, taken from reference TRBV5-1 and TRBJ2-1): KAGVTQTPRYLIKTRGQQVTLSCSPISGHRSVSWYQQTPGQGLQFLFEYFSETQRNKGNFPGRFSGRQFSNSRSEMNVSTLELGDSALYLCASSPTGFHNEQFFGPGTRLTVL.

The chain combines TRBV7-6 with TRBJ2-3; 9 bases align to TRBD2. The germline gives CDR1 SGHVS, CDR2 FNYEAQ. The CDR3 sequence is 16 residues long. Trimming cost V 5 bases and J 6 bases; bases outside gene matches: 12. This chain's CDR3 is CASSPLVAGDSDTQYF. CDR3 in DNA: TGTGCCAGCAGCCCTTTGGTAGCGGGAGATTCGGATACGCAGTATTTT. The variable domain in full, completed from reference TRBV7-6 and TRBJ2-3, reads GAGVSQSPRYKVTKRGQDVALRCDPISGHVSLYWYRQALGQGPEFLTYFNYEAQQDKSGLPNDRFSAERPEGSISTLTIQRTEQRDSAMYRCASSPLVAGDSDTQYFGPGTRLTVL.

V gene TRBV10-3 combines with J gene TRBJ1-5; the D is unclear. Germline V gene sequence: CDR1 ENHRY, CDR2 SYGVKD. The CDR3 extends over 12 amino acids. With 1 base removed from V and 8 bases from J, the gap between germline ends came to 6 bases. The CDR3 loop is CAISELAKPQHF. In nucleotides, the CDR3 is TGTGCCATCAGTGAGTTGGCCAAGCCCCAGCATTTT.

This chain connects TRBV4-1 to TRBJ2-7, with 9 bases lining up with TRBD2. V shed 4 bases, J shed 3 bases, and the junction held 7 bases outside the gene matches. CDR1 is MGHRA and CDR2 is YSYEKL in the germline V gene. There are 15 residues in the CDR3. This CDR3 is CASSPEGLAYYEQYF. The CDR3 DNA follows: TGCGCCAGCAGCCCAGAGGGACTAGCCTACTACGAGCAGTACTTC.

V and J are TRBV25-1 and TRBJ1-2; 10 bases agree with TRBD1. V dropped 7 bases and J dropped 3; count of bases not matched to a gene: 8. Germline assignment: CDR1 MGHDK and CDR2 SYGVNS. The CDR3 is 15 residues long. CDR3 in amino acids: CASKRQGAEDYGYTF. The CDR3 DNA sequence: TGTGCCAGCAAGCGACAGGGGGCAGAGGACTATGGCTACACCTTC.

The chain uses TRBV14 and TRBJ2-5; 7 bases are a match to TRBD1. This CDR3 contains 14 residues. V was pared by 1 base and J by 4 bases, with 3 bases of the junction left unmatched. The V gene's germline CDR1 is SGHDN and CDR2 FVKESK. For the CDR3, the DNA is TGTGCCAGCAGCCAAGGACAGGGAGCAGAGACCCAGTACTTC. This translates into CASSQGQGAETQYF.

The chain has TRBV7-2 and TRBJ2-1; D is unclear. V lost 5 bases to trimming and J lost 7 bases, with 24 bases between them. Germline values: CDR1 SGHTA, CDR2 FQGNSA. This CDR3 comprises 17 residues. The CDR3 region has the DNA TGTGCCAGCAGCCCTTCCACCTTACGACTGTCTAGGAATGAGCAGTTCTTC. This sequence encodes CASSPSTLRLSRNEQFF. Using reference TRBV7-2 and TRBJ2-1 for the parts outside the CDR3, the full variable domain is GAGVSQSPSNKVTEKGKDVELRCDPISGHTALYWYRQSLGQGLEFLIYFQGNSAPDKSGLPSDRFSAERTGGSVSTLTIQRTQQEDSAVYLCASSPSTLRLSRNEQFFGPGTRLTVL.

The chain recombines TRBV20-1 with TRBJ1-1; 8 nucleotides align to TRBD1. The CDR3 is made up of 11 amino acids. Looked up from germline, CDR1 is DFQATT and CDR2 is SNEGSKA (reference sequence). Losses at the gene ends were 4 bases for V and 8 bases for J; bases not matched to a gene: 3. The CDR3 loop is CSAIRDREAFF. The CDR3 DNA is TGCAGTGCTATCCGGGACAGGGAAGCTTTCTTT.

V gene TRBV18 combines with J gene TRBJ2-7; the match to TRBD1 covers 7 bases. The CDR3 covers 15 residues. Trimming cost V 2 bases and J 3 bases; bases outside gene matches: 7. Germline V gene data show CDR1 as KGHSH and CDR2 as LQKENI. Here the CDR3 DNA reads TGTGCCAGCTCACCAGGAACGGACAGGAGCTACGAGCAGTACTTC. Translation gives CASSPGTDRSYEQYF.

The chain has TRBV30 and TRBJ1-2; 7 bases align to TRBD1. J lost 4 bases, V lost 0 bases, and 17 bases had no gene match. CDR3 length equals 18 residues. Germline V gene data show CDR1 as GTSNPN and CDR2 as SVGIG (reference sequence). CDR3 protein: CAWSVPATGTATTYGYTF. CDR3 in DNA: TGTGCCTGGAGTGTACCAGCCACCGGGACAGCTACTACCTATGGCTACACCTTC.

This rearrangement joins TRBV7-9 to TRBJ2-1; 11 nucleotides line up with TRBD2. The CDR3 has 17 residues. V trimming: 0 bases; J trimming: 3 bases; junction bases outside the gene matches: 4. Germline values: CDR1 SEHNR, CDR2 FQNEAQ (reference sequence). CDR3 region: CASSLASGGAIYNEQFF. The CDR3 coding sequence is TGTGCCAGCAGCTTAGCTAGCGGGGGGGCAATCTACAATGAGCAGTTCTTC.